Below are 21 T cell receptor beta chains sequenced from a single sample in a study of shared clonotypes between healthy human individuals (dated by TCRdb to 2020 to 2021). Receptors were amplified or captured by the immunoSEQ multiplex PCR assay. Held by TCRdb, this immuneACCESS table contains in-frame sequences only and omits some clones. Under half of the omission traces to an unresolved V gene where checked; the cause of the rest is unknown. For this sample there are over 2 million clones; about 90% appear just once. The leading ten clones occupy 0.37% of the sample. Source material: naive CD4+ T cells from PBMCs. The cell subset or site label for this specimen denotes: CD45RA+ positively selected. These receptors all stem from a man between 18 and 29 years old in good health. Some clones in this sample may be carry-over from other donors' samples.

V is TRBV7-9 and J is TRBJ2-1, with 9 positions matching TRBD2. Per germline, CDR1 SEHNR and CDR2 FQNEAQ (reference sequence). The CDR3 is 16 amino acids. The V and J ends lost 2 bases and 6 bases, in that order; junction bases with no gene match: 8. CDR3: CASSLQELAGSNEQFF. The DNA of the CDR3 is TGTGCCAGCAGCTTACAAGAACTAGCGGGTTCCAATGAGCAGTTCTTC.

The chain employs TRBV4-3 and TRBJ1-1, with D possibly TRBD1 on 5 matching bases. Germline V lookup: CDR1 LGHNA, CDR2 YSLEER. This CDR3 contains 15 residues. V was pared by 2 bases and J by 1 base, with 11 bases between. DNA for the CDR3: TGCGCCAGCAGCCAAAAGGGTACAGGGAACACTGAAGCTTTCTTT. Protein: CASSQKGTGNTEAFF.

This rearrangement joins TRBV9 to TRBJ1-1; D may be TRBD1 (5 bases). V lost 0 bases and J lost 1, with 13 bases in between. The CDR3 length is 16 residues. In germline, CDR1 is SGDLS, CDR2 YYNGEE. CDR3 nucleotide sequence: TGTGCCAGCAGCGTAGGAGGGACGCTGAGGAACACTGAAGCTTTCTTT. Its translation is CASSVGGTLRNTEAFF.

CDR3 sequence reads: CASSEYGVRGTTEAFF. The CDR3 DNA sequence: TGTGCCAGCAGTGAATACGGGGTACGGGGAACCACTGAAGCTTTCTTT. The chain is built from TRBV2 and TRBJ1-1, with unresolved D. V lost 2 bases to trimming and J lost 4 bases, with 17 bases between them. The CDR3 extends over 16 amino acids. Per germline, CDR1 SNHLY and CDR2 FYNNEI.

The chain combines TRBV7-2 with TRBJ1-2, with D possibly being TRBD1 (6 bases). Germline V gene lookup returns CDR1 SGHTA and CDR2 FQGNSA. Trimming cost V 5 bases and J 7 bases, with 20 bases left between them. This CDR3 is built from 15 residues. The CDR3 is CASSPMGGRRPGYTF. CDR3 sequence (DNA): TGTGCCAGCAGCCCTATGGGGGGGCGCAGGCCTGGCTACACCTTC.

V gene TRBV28 combines with J gene TRBJ1-3; D is ambiguous. This CDR3 spans 14 amino acids. Per the germline V gene, CDR1 is MDHEN and CDR2 is SYDVKM. Trimming cost V 6 bases and J 3 bases, with 12 bases left between them. Here the CDR3 reads CASSYLSFGNTIYF. The DNA for the CDR3 is TGTGCCAGCAGCTACTTAAGCTTTGGAAACACCATATATTTT.

V and J are TRBV15 and TRBJ1-1, with D possibly matching TRBD1 (5 bases). The V gene lost 0 bases and the J gene lost 6 bases, with 17 bases spanning the gap. Germline V gives CDR1 LNHNV, CDR2 YYDKDF (reference sequence). The CDR3 runs 16 residues. The CDR3, as DNA: TGTGCCACCAGCAGAGATCCCCAGGGTTTTGTCGCTGAAGCTTTCTTT. This gives the protein CATSRDPQGFVAEAFF. Filled out from reference TRBV15 and TRBJ1-1, the complete variable domain reads DAMVIQNPRYQVTQFGKPVTLSCSQTLNHNVMYWYQQKSSQAPKLLFHYYDKDFNNEADTPDNFQSRRPNTSFCFLDIRSPGLGDTAMYLCATSRDPQGFVAEAFFGQGTRLTVV.

The chain has TRBV6-1 and TRBJ2-7; D is undetermined. This CDR3 is built from 13 residues. Germline V gene lookup returns CDR1 MNHNS and CDR2 SASEGT. V lost 10 bases, J lost 7 bases, and 20 bases lay in between. DNA of the CDR3: TGTGCCACCCAGATCAATACCTTGGGGGAGCAGTACTTC. This sequence encodes CATQINTLGEQYF.

Turning to this clone: The sample contains more than one DNA sequence encoding this CDR3. V is TRBV18 and J is TRBJ2-1; 8 bases fit TRBD2. The CDR3 runs 15 residues. The V segment lost 1 base and the J segment 2 bases; nucleotides outside the gene matches: 1. The germline gives CDR1 KGHSH, CDR2 LQKENI. The CDR3 protein is CASSPLAGTYNEQFF. In DNA, the CDR3 is TGTGCCAGCTCACCACTAGCGGGAACCTACAATGAGCAGTTCTTC.

The chain is built from TRBV5-1 and TRBJ1-1; D not certain. The CDR3 is made up of 11 amino acids. CDR1 and CDR2 (germline): SGHRS, YFSETQ. Trimming removed 2 bases from V and 5 bases from J, with 4 bases in between. The CDR3 region has the DNA TGCGCCAGCAGCTTAGAGACTGAAGCTTTCTTT. Its translation: CASSLETEAFF.

This chain uses TRBV5-6 with TRBJ2-5, with no clear D. The DNA end lines up better with TRBJ2-7; the J call may be wrong. Germline loops: CDR1 SGHDT, CDR2 YYEEEE. CDR3 length: 13 amino acids. This chain's CDR3 is CASSRTPDYEQYF. CDR3 nucleotides: TGTGCCAGCAGCCGGACCCCTGATTACGAGCAGTACTTC.

The chain employs TRBV5-1 and TRBJ2-7, with 10 nucleotides matching TRBD2. Germline CDR1 reads SGHRS; CDR2 reads YFSETQ. This CDR3 is 15 amino acids long. The J segment lost 7 bases and the V segment lost 1 base, leaving 8 bases of the junction unmatched. Written as DNA, the CDR3 is TGCGCCAGCAGCTTGATAGCGGGAGGCACCTTGGAGCAGTACTTC. Translating gives CASSLIAGGTLEQYF.

The chain joins TRBV7-3 to TRBJ2-1; 8 bases line up with TRBD2. V shed 1 base and J 5 bases; nucleotides not matched to a gene: 4. The CDR3 has 15 residues. Germline V gene lookup returns CDR1 SGHTA and CDR2 FQGTGA. DNA of the CDR3: TGTGCCAGCAGCTTAAGACTAGCGCCTGACAATGAGCAGTTCTTC. This gives the protein CASSLRLAPDNEQFF.

This clone was counted once. This rearrangement joins TRBV5-1 to TRBJ2-1; tentative D call: TRBD1 (6 bases). This CDR3 is built from 17 residues. Deletions cut 0 bases from V and 10 bases from J, with 23 bases between. Germline values: CDR1 SGHRS, CDR2 YFSETQ. DNA for the CDR3: TGCGCCAGCAGCTTGGTTGGCTTCCGGGCAGGGGATCCGGAGCAGTTCTTC. Translated, it gives CASSLVGFRAGDPEQFF.

The CDR3 loop is CASSLGGGRVGETQYF. The DNA for the CDR3 is TGCGCCAGCAGCTTGGGGGGCGGGAGAGTCGGAGAGACCCAGTACTTC. The chain is built from TRBV5-1 and TRBJ2-5, with 7 positions matching TRBD2. Germline CDR1 SGHRS, CDR2 YFSETQ. V was pared by 0 bases and J by 4 bases, with 9 bases of the junction left unmatched. The CDR3 extends over 16 amino acids.

This chain joins TRBV19 and TRBJ2-7; TRBD1 matches 8 bases. V shed 4 bases and J 6 bases; nucleotides not matched to a gene: 11. From germline, CDR1 is LNHDA and CDR2 SQIVND (reference sequence). The CDR3 runs 15 residues. The CDR3 DNA is TGTGCCAGTAGTACCCACCTGACAGGGGTAGTCGAGCAGTACTTC. This sequence encodes CASSTHLTGVVEQYF.

The chain is built from TRBV7-3 and TRBJ2-2; TRBD2 agrees at 10 bases. The CDR3 has 18 amino acids. V gave up 2 bases and J gave up 1 base; unmatched junction bases: 7. Germline loops: CDR1 SGHTA, CDR2 FQGTGA. The CDR3 DNA reads as TGTGCCAGCAGCTTAGGGATAGCTAGCGGGAGGAACACCGGGGAGCTGTTTTTT. As protein: CASSLGIASGRNTGELFF.

The rearrangement uses TRBV10-3 and TRBJ2-7; D gene ambiguous. With 4 bases removed from V and 1 base from J, the gap between germline ends came to 17 bases. Germline V gene data show CDR1 as ENHRY and CDR2 as SYGVKD. The length of the CDR3 is 16 residues. The CDR3 spells CAISGAGASRSYEQYF. The DNA of the CDR3 is TGTGCCATCAGTGGTGCCGGAGCGTCGAGGTCCTACGAGCAGTACTTC.

In regard to this clone: Other DNA sequences in the sample encode the same CDR3. The V call is TRBV11-2, the J call TRBJ2-1, with D unclear. The V end lost 3 bases, the J end lost 4 bases, and 4 bases lay between the germline ends. CDR3 size: 12 residues. Germline V lookup: CDR1 SGHAT, CDR2 FQNNGV. CDR3 DNA: TGTGCCAGCAGCTTGGAATACAATGAGCAGTTCTTC. Protein sequence: CASSLEYNEQFF.

This rearrangement joins TRBV18 to TRBJ2-7; 7 bases are shared with TRBD1. V lost 3 bases, J lost 7 bases, and 6 bases stayed unmatched. Germline V gene data show CDR1 as KGHSH and CDR2 as LQKENI. There are 13 residues in the CDR3. The CDR3: CASSPNRGEEQYF. As DNA, the CDR3 is TGTGCCAGCTCACCGAACAGGGGAGAAGAGCAGTACTTC.

V usage is TRBV29-1 and J usage is TRBJ2-5; tentative D call: TRBD1 (5 bases). CDR1 and CDR2 (germline): SQVTM, ANQGSEA. The CDR3 spans 14 residues. Trimming removed 4 bases from V and 2 bases from J, with 14 bases in between. In DNA, the CDR3 is TGCAGCGTTGTAAGGGGCAGTAAACAAGAGACCCAGTACTTC. Translation gives CSVVRGSKQETQYF.